This TCR beta chain is drawn from a study of T cell repertoires in cytomegalovirus infection. Study at large: In the study, CMV epitopes included recently identified HLA-C-restricted and well-studied HLA-B-restricted ones. Findings and caveats of the study: HLA-C-restricted TCR beta clonotypes specific for CMV led the ex vivo response. Identification of carriers of CMV plus the relevant HLA was achieved through cumulative public TCR beta family frequency.

TCRdb re-derived calls from the reads in MiXCR, one entry per CDR3 protein. The table lists around 750,000 distinct CDR3 sequences, 30% to 35% of them singletons. Germline loops: CDR1 SNHLY, CDR2 FYNNEI. There are 13 residues in the CDR3. V was clipped by 7 bases and J by 0 bases, with 9 bases between them. This clonotype turned up a few times. Antigen specificity is unknown. This receptor was identified in a human donor in good health (CMV status not recorded). Some clones in this sample may be carry-over from other donors' samples. The chain combines TRBV2 with TRBJ1-2; maybe TRBD1 (5 bases). The input for sequencing was cultured CD8+ T cells from PBMCs, taken from culture after CMV antigen stimulation. The CDR3 is CASTDSTNYGYTF. The CDR3 coding sequence is TGTGCCAGCACTGACAGCACTAACTATGGCTACACCTTC. Combining the CDR3 with reference TRBV2 and TRBJ1-2 gives the whole variable domain EPEVTQTPSHQVTQMGQEVILRCVPISNHLYFYWYRQILGQKVEFLVSFYNNEISEKSEIFDDQFSVERPDGSNFTLKIRSTKLEDSAMYFCASTDSTNYGYTFGSGTRLTVV.